This passage covers 20 T cell receptor beta chains from one sample sequenced in a study of blood T cell repertoires in COVID-19. Method: immunoSEQ multiplex PCR; TCRdb's copy keeps in-frame clones and lacks some. Of 170,000 or so clones in the sample, about 82% were seen once. The sequencing input was peripheral blood. The receptors originated from a man aged 50-60 years with active or convalescent COVID-19.

Of note for this clone: At the DNA level, this CDR3 is encoded by other sequences in the same sample as well. The chain has TRBV19 and TRBJ2-2; D possibly corresponds to TRBD1 (5 bases). The germline gives CDR1 LNHDA, CDR2 SQIVND (reference sequence). The CDR3 spans 14 residues. Trimming removed 3 bases from V and 2 bases from J, with 7 bases in between. CDR3 coding DNA: TGTGCCAGTAGTATTAGGGGAAACACCGGGGAGCTGTTTTTT. Translation: CASSIRGNTGELFF.

This clone appeared once. This chain joins TRBV4-1 and TRBJ2-3, with D possibly being TRBD1 (6 bases). The V end lost 0 bases, the J end lost 3 bases, and 7 bases lay between the germline ends. The CDR3 is made up of 14 amino acids. Germline CDR1 reads MGHRA; CDR2 reads YSYEKL. The CDR3 is CASSQDGQTDTQYF. In nucleotides, the CDR3 is TGCGCCAGCAGCCAAGATGGACAGACAGATACGCAGTATTTT.

DNA for the CDR3: TGTGCCAGCAGCTTAGCTGCGTACCAAGAGACCCAGTACTTC. It translates to CASSLAAYQETQYF. V gene TRBV11-2 combines with J gene TRBJ2-5; D not certain. In germline, CDR1 is SGHAT, CDR2 FQNNGV. This CDR3 has 14 amino acids. The germline V and J ends were trimmed by 1 base and 0 bases, with 6 bases remaining between them.

This clone was seen only a few times. J is TRBJ1-1 and V is TRBV19; 9 nucleotides align to TRBD1. Germline CDR1 and CDR2: LNHDA and SQIVND (reference sequence). The ends lost 3 bases at V and 2 bases at J; junction bases unmatched: 1. The CDR3 is 14 amino acids. Written as DNA, the CDR3 is TGTGCCAGTAGTATGGGACAGGGAAACACTGAAGCTTTCTTT. Protein sequence: CASSMGQGNTEAFF.

CDR3 in amino acids: CASSLPPLAVTYEQYF. The CDR3 DNA reads as TGTGCCAGCAGCTTACCCCCGTTGGCGGTCACCTACGAGCAGTACTTC. The chain couples TRBV7-8 to TRBJ2-7; D gene ambiguous. V was cut by 2 bases and J by 2 bases, with 16 bases left in between. CDR1 SGHVS and CDR2 FQNEAQ come from the germline V gene. The CDR3 is 16 amino acids.

The sample holds a few counts of this clone. This sequence joins TRBV19 and TRBJ2-7, with D hard to call. CDR1 is LNHDA and CDR2 is SQIVND in the germline V gene (reference sequence). This CDR3 spans 13 amino acids. V was cut by 3 bases and J by 9 bases, with 15 bases left in between. Here the CDR3 DNA reads TGTGCCAGTAGTATTTCGGGTTTTGTGCGGCAGTACTTC. Translated: CASSISGFVRQYF.

This CDR3 reads CASSQDRRGTYEQYF. In nucleotides, the CDR3 is TGTGCCAGCAGCCAAGACCGGCGGGGCACGTACGAGCAGTACTTC. The rearrangement joins TRBV4-2 to TRBJ2-7, with D perhaps matching TRBD2 (6 bases). The CDR3 has 15 residues. The germline CDR1 and CDR2 sequences are LGHNA and YNFKEQ. V lost 0 bases, J lost 4 bases, and 13 bases lay in between.

This chain connects TRBV5-1 to TRBJ1-4; 9 bases map to TRBD1. The germline gives CDR1 SGHRS, CDR2 YFSETQ. The ends lost 2 bases at V and 5 bases at J; junction bases unmatched: 4. CDR3 length: 15 amino acids. CDR3 protein: CASSFSGTGNEKLFF. The DNA for the CDR3 is TGCGCCAGCAGCTTCTCCGGGACAGGGAATGAAAAACTGTTTTTT.

V and J are TRBV7-3 and TRBJ2-1; 8 bases line up with TRBD2. Germline CDR1 SGHTA, CDR2 FQGTGA. The CDR3 has 14 amino acids. With V trimmed by 6 bases and J by 8 bases, 9 bases remained unmatched. Here the CDR3 reads CASSPPGLGDEQFF. The CDR3 DNA reads TGTGCCAGCAGTCCTCCGGGACTAGGTGATGAGCAGTTCTTC.

The CDR3 loop reads CASSLAGAYNEQFF. CDR3 in DNA: TGTGCCAGCAGCTTGGCCGGTGCCTACAATGAGCAGTTCTTC. The J gene is TRBJ2-1, the V gene TRBV5-6; D is unresolved. The V gene's germline CDR1 is SGHDT and CDR2 YYEEEE. V was clipped by 0 bases and J by 2 bases, with 6 bases between them. This CDR3 contains 14 residues.

The V and J genes are TRBV29-1 and TRBJ2-7; D is possibly TRBD2 (7 bases). CDR1 is SQVTM and CDR2 is ANQGSEA in the germline V gene. This CDR3 has 14 amino acids. The V end lost 6 bases, the J end lost 5 bases, and 20 bases lay between the germline ends. CDR3 sequence reads: CSVLGGREMDEQYF. The CDR3 nucleotides read TGCAGCGTCCTCGGGGGGCGGGAGATGGACGAGCAGTACTTC.

In this sample, this clone turned up once. V gene TRBV15 combines with J gene TRBJ1-6; D gene uncertain. Trimming left V 3 bases short and J 3 bases short, with 6 bases between. Germline loops: CDR1 LNHNV, CDR2 YYDKDF (reference sequence). The CDR3 length is 14 residues. CDR3 protein: CATSSGLYNSPLHF. The CDR3 DNA is TGTGCCACCAGCAGTGGCCTCTATAATTCACCCCTCCACTTT.

The chain is built from TRBV7-9 and TRBJ2-3; TRBD2 is a possible D gene (5 bases). Germline lookup yields CDR1 SEHNR and CDR2 FQNEAQ (reference sequence). This CDR3 comprises 13 residues. The V gene lost 1 base and the J gene lost 6 bases, with 8 bases spanning the gap. CDR3 loop: CASSLGTRDTQYF. In DNA, the CDR3 is TGTGCCAGCAGCTTAGGGACTCGGGATACGCAGTATTTT. Together with reference TRBV7-9 and TRBJ2-3, the CDR3 gives the full variable domain: DTGVSQNPRHKITKRGQNVTFRCDPISEHNRLYWYRQTLGQGPEFLTYFQNEAQLEKSRLLSDRFSAERPKGSFSTLEIQRTEQGDSAMYLCASSLGTRDTQYFGPGTRLTVL.

The gene calls are TRBV3-1 (or the pseudogene TRBV3-2) and TRBJ2-7, with D uncertain. The CDR3 totals 13 residues. V lost 1 base and J 4 bases, leaving 8 bases between the germline ends. Germline-derived CDR1 and CDR2 are LGHDT and YNNKEL (reference sequence). Written as DNA, the CDR3 is TGTGCCAGCAGCCAAGTCTACGAGTACGAGCAGTACTTC. This translates into CASSQVYEYEQYF.

J is TRBJ1-6 and V is TRBV4-1; TRBD1 is a possible D gene (5 bases). CDR1 is MGHRA and CDR2 is YSYEKL in the germline V gene. V was cut by 2 bases and J by 6 bases, with 11 bases left in between. The CDR3 has 15 amino acids. CDR3 coding DNA: TGCGCCAGCAGCCAACCGGGGGAACTTAATTCACCCCTCCACTTT. Amino acid sequence: CASSQPGELNSPLHF.

The chain links TRBV7-3 to TRBJ2-2; weak D call: TRBD2 (6 bases). The CDR3 runs 16 residues. V gave up 1 base and J gave up 1 base, with 10 bases separating them. CDR1 is SGHTA, CDR2 FQGTGA, per germline. The DNA of the CDR3 is TGTGCCAGCAGCTTAATCCAGGGAGGGAACACCGGGGAGCTGTTTTTT. Encoded protein: CASSLIQGGNTGELFF.

V and J are TRBV5-1 and TRBJ2-1; 10 bases line up with TRBD2. Germline CDR1 and CDR2: SGHRS and YFSETQ. The J segment lost 8 bases and the V segment lost 0 bases, leaving 2 bases of the junction unmatched. This CDR3 contains 14 residues. The CDR3, as DNA: TGCGCCAGCAGCTTGGGCCTAGCGGGGGATGAGCAGTTCTTC. The encoded protein is CASSLGLAGDEQFF.

The chain has TRBV11-3 and TRBJ2-7, with a possible D match to TRBD1 (7 bases). The germline CDR1 and CDR2 sequences are SGHNT and YENEEA. The CDR3 is 13 amino acids. Trimming pared 5 bases from V and 5 bases from J, leaving 13 bases between. The CDR3 DNA reads TGTGCCAGCAGCGGAGACAGGGAGGACGAGCAGTACTTC. Translation gives CASSGDREDEQYF.

The chain carries TRBV27 and TRBJ2-7; D is ambiguous. Germline CDR1 and CDR2: MNHEY and SMNVEV (reference sequence). Trimming left V 5 bases short and J 3 bases short, with 17 bases between. The CDR3 consists of 15 residues. CDR3 loop: CASSLRLSQVYEQYF. CDR3 DNA: TGTGCCAGCAGTCTAAGACTTTCCCAAGTCTACGAGCAGTACTTC.

V gene TRBV4-1 combines with J gene TRBJ2-7; unclear D gene. CDR3 length equals 15 residues. The germline CDR1 and CDR2 sequences are MGHRA and YSYEKL. The germline V and J ends were trimmed by 0 bases and 6 bases, with 15 bases remaining between them. The CDR3 bases are TGCGCCAGCAGCCAAGATCGCCCCGCTGGCTCCGAGCAGTACTTC. It specifies CASSQDRPAGSEQYF.